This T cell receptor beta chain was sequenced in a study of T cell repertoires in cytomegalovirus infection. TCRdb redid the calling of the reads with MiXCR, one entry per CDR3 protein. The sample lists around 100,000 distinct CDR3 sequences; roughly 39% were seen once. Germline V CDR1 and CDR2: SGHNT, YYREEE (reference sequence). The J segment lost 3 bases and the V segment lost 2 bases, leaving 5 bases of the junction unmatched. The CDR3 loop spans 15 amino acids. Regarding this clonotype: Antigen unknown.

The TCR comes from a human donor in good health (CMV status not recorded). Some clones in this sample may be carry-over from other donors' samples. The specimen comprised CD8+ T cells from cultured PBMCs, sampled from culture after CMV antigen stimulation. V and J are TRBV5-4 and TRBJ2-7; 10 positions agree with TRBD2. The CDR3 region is CASSLGASGGYEQYF. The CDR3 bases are TGTGCCAGCAGCTTAGGGGCTAGCGGGGGCTACGAGCAGTACTTC.